The 24 T cell receptor beta chains listed next were all sequenced from one sample in a study of cytomegalovirus exposure and HLA in healthy donors. The PCR used 60 Vbeta and 13 Jbeta primers. Profiling relied on immunoSEQ multiplex PCR, and the TCRdb table lists in-frame clones only, not all of them. There are some 150,000 clones in the sample; nearly 80% occur only once, and roughly 9.7% lies in the top ten. The sample consisted of PBMCs. Receptor source: a man aged 18 to 29 in good health and CMV-seropositive.

The CDR3 sequence is CASTGNTYEQYF. Written as DNA, the CDR3 is TGTGCCAGCACGGGAAACACCTACGAGCAGTACTTC. This chain joins TRBV2 and TRBJ2-7; D possibly corresponds to TRBD2 (5 bases). With 7 bases removed from V and 2 bases from J, the gap between germline ends came to 9 bases. Germline V gene lookup returns CDR1 SNHLY and CDR2 FYNNEI. The CDR3 totals 12 residues.

In its sample, this clone was seen once. V usage is TRBV14 and J usage is TRBJ1-2; D unclear. The CDR3 contains 12 residues. The germline V gene encodes CDR1 SGHDN and CDR2 FVKESK. The germline V and J ends were trimmed by 1 base and 3 bases, with 3 bases remaining between them. CDR3 sequence: CASSQAYYGYTF. The CDR3 region has the DNA TGTGCCAGCAGCCAAGCGTACTATGGCTACACCTTC. The full variable domain, completed using reference TRBV14 and TRBJ1-2, is EAGVTQFPSHSVIEKGQTVTLRCDPISGHDNLYWYRRVMGKEIKFLLHFVKESKQDESGMPNNRFLAERTGGTYSTLKVQPAELEDSGVYFCASSQAYYGYTFGSGTRLTVV.

This clone was observed a handful of times. The chain joins TRBV5-1 to TRBJ2-1; TRBD2 matches at 9 bases. Losses at the gene ends were 3 bases for V and 4 bases for J; bases not matched to a gene: 5. The CDR3 extends over 15 amino acids. The germline CDR1 and CDR2 sequences are SGHRS and YFSETQ. For the CDR3, the DNA is TGCGCCAGCAGCTCCCAGACTAGCGGATACAATGAGCAGTTCTTC. Protein sequence: CASSSQTSGYNEQFF.

The V call is TRBV4-1, the J call TRBJ2-5; 9 bases align to TRBD2. The CDR3 extends over 17 amino acids. The germline V gene has CDR1 MGHRA and CDR2 YSYEKL. V lost 0 bases, J lost 5 bases, and 10 bases stayed unmatched. The CDR3 here is CASSQDSAGGNGETQYF. DNA of the CDR3: TGCGCCAGCAGCCAAGATTCGGCGGGGGGGAACGGGGAGACCCAGTACTTC.

The chain combines TRBV2 with TRBJ2-3; D may be TRBD1 (5 bases). Between the trimmed V and J ends, which lost 6 bases and 1 base, there was a span of 11 bases. The CDR3 is 14 amino acids. Germline loops: CDR1 SNHLY, CDR2 FYNNEI. CDR3 nucleotide sequence: TGTGCCAGCAGCAGGGATGAGGGCACAGATACGCAGTATTTT. Translation gives CASSRDEGTDTQYF.

The gene calls are TRBV7-6 and TRBJ2-7, with 11 positions matching TRBD1. The germline CDR1 and CDR2 sequences are SGHVS and FNYEAQ. The CDR3 runs to 14 residues. V lost 5 bases to trimming and J lost 5 bases; unmatched junction nucleotides: 5. The CDR3 region is CASSPRTGGDEQYF. CDR3 DNA sequence: TGTGCCAGCAGCCCCAGGACAGGGGGCGACGAGCAGTACTTC. The whole variable domain, filled in from reference TRBV7-6 and TRBJ2-7, reads GAGVSQSPRYKVTKRGQDVALRCDPISGHVSLYWYRQALGQGPEFLTYFNYEAQQDKSGLPNDRFSAERPEGSISTLTIQRTEQRDSAMYRCASSPRTGGDEQYFGPGTRLTVT.

The chain is built from TRBV19 and TRBJ2-1, with 16 positions matching TRBD2. V dropped 4 bases and J dropped 8; count of bases not matched to a gene: 11. CDR1 and CDR2 from the germline V gene are LNHDA and SQIVND (reference sequence). This CDR3 has 18 amino acids. The CDR3, as DNA: TGTGCCAGTAGTAGGGGACTAGCGGGAGGGCCGGTTTCCCATGAGCAGTTCTTC. Translating it yields CASSRGLAGGPVSHEQFF.

This rearrangement joins TRBV7-2 to TRBJ1-1; 9 positions agree with TRBD1. The CDR3 totals 15 residues. V was pared by 2 bases and J by 3 bases, with 4 bases of the junction left unmatched. Germline CDR1 SGHTA, CDR2 FQGNSA. CDR3 coding DNA: TGTGCCAGCAGCTTAACAGGGGGCTCGCACACTGAAGCTTTCTTT. Its translation is CASSLTGGSHTEAFF.

The CDR3 here is CASSLRPSGGAYNEQFF. CDR3 DNA sequence: TGTGCCAGCAGCTTAAGGCCTAGCGGGGGGGCCTACAATGAGCAGTTCTTC. The genes are TRBV7-2 and TRBJ2-1; TRBD2 aligns across 12 bases. Trimming removed 2 bases from V and 2 bases from J; junction bases left unmatched: 4. This CDR3 region has 17 residues. The germline gives CDR1 SGHTA, CDR2 FQGNSA.

The rearrangement uses TRBV10-3 and TRBJ2-7; 8 nucleotides line up with TRBD1. V trimming: 8 bases; J trimming: 5 bases; junction bases outside the gene matches: 8. The V gene's germline CDR1 is ENHRY and CDR2 SYGVKD. This CDR3 has 13 amino acids. CDR3 sequence (DNA): TGTGCCATCGCGGACAGGGTTAAGAACGAGCAGTACTTC. This sequence encodes CAIADRVKNEQYF.

This clone has only one observation. The rearrangement joins TRBV7-9 to TRBJ1-2; D gene ambiguous. This CDR3 is built from 14 residues. V dropped 4 bases and J dropped 5 bases, with 14 bases sitting between them. Germline CDR1 is SEHNR and CDR2 is FQNEAQ (reference sequence). The CDR3 sequence: CASSSDLGVYGYTF. Written as DNA, the CDR3 is TGTGCCAGCAGCTCCGACCTGGGAGTGTATGGCTACACCTTC.

The V call is TRBV4-3, the J call TRBJ2-2; TRBD2 might be the D (5 bases). CDR1 is LGHNA, CDR2 YSLEER, per germline. V was clipped by 0 bases and J by 0 bases, with 11 bases between them. The CDR3 is made up of 17 amino acids. CDR3 coding DNA: TGCGCCAGCAGCCAAGACATGAGGGCGGCGAACACCGGGGAGCTGTTTTTT. It is translated as CASSQDMRAANTGELFF.

The chain employs TRBV2 and TRBJ1-4, with 9 positions matching TRBD1. The CDR3 loop spans 15 amino acids. J gave up 7 bases and V 4 bases, and 7 bases lay outside the gene matches. Germline values: CDR1 SNHLY, CDR2 FYNNEI. CDR3 residues: CASSGSGQGFEKLFF. The CDR3 coding sequence is TGTGCCAGCAGTGGGTCGGGACAGGGTTTTGAAAAACTGTTTTTT.

V usage is TRBV2 and J usage is TRBJ1-3, with 10 positions matching TRBD1. This CDR3 has 15 amino acids. With V trimmed by 4 bases and J by 8 bases, 8 bases remained unmatched. Germline assignment: CDR1 SNHLY and CDR2 FYNNEI. The CDR3 coding sequence is TGTGCCAGCAGTGGACAGGGGGCCAGGTCAGACACCATATATTTT. It yields the protein CASSGQGARSDTIYF.

In this sample, this clone is medium-sized. The chain employs TRBV12-5 and TRBJ2-2, with TRBD1 identical over 7 bases. This CDR3 is 15 amino acids long. The germline gives CDR1 LGHNT, CDR2 FRNRAP. V lost 8 bases, J lost 4 bases, and 10 bases stayed unmatched. The CDR3 sequence: CASLTRDSSTGELFF. Here the CDR3 DNA reads TGTGCTAGTCTAACCCGGGACAGCTCCACCGGGGAGCTGTTTTTT.

The rearrangement uses TRBV6-6 and TRBJ2-5; 8 bases are shared with TRBD1. The CDR3 contains 15 residues. With 7 bases clipped from V and 4 bases from J, the junction kept 11 bases outside the gene matches. The germline gives CDR1 MNHNY, CDR2 SVGAGI (reference sequence). CDR3: CASNARTGRRETQYF. DNA of the CDR3: TGTGCCAGCAATGCGAGGACAGGGAGGCGAGAGACCCAGTACTTC.

The chain employs TRBV4-1 and TRBJ2-5, with 7 nucleotides matching TRBD1. CDR3 size: 16 residues. Germline V lookup: CDR1 MGHRA, CDR2 YSYEKL. Losses at the gene ends were 0 bases for V and 8 bases for J; bases not matched to a gene: 12. This CDR3 is CASSQDRRQGPITQYF. CDR3 nucleotide sequence: TGCGCCAGCAGCCAAGATCGGAGACAGGGTCCGATCACCCAGTACTTC.

The J gene is TRBJ1-4, the V gene TRBV5-1; D possibly corresponds to TRBD1 (6 bases). The CDR3 covers 15 residues. In germline, CDR1 is SGHRS, CDR2 YFSETQ. The V end was cut by 3 bases, the J end by 10 bases, with 19 bases between. The CDR3 protein is CASSSLLGAQGKLFF. DNA of the CDR3: TGCGCCAGCAGCTCCCTTTTGGGCGCACAGGGAAAACTGTTTTTT.

The chain employs TRBV4-3 and TRBJ2-5; D perhaps matches TRBD1 (6 bases). The CDR3 is made up of 14 amino acids. CDR1 LGHNA and CDR2 YSLEER come from the germline V gene. Trimming removed 0 bases at V and 4 bases at J, with 9 bases between. CDR3 protein: CASSQDRGLETQYF. As DNA, the CDR3 is TGCGCCAGCAGCCAAGACAGGGGCCTAGAGACCCAGTACTTC.

The chain couples TRBV7-9 to TRBJ2-7; 8 bases fit TRBD1. This CDR3 has 14 residues. V trimming: 5 bases; J trimming: 3 bases; junction bases outside the gene matches: 6. Germline loops: CDR1 SEHNR, CDR2 FQNEAQ (reference sequence). Here the CDR3 DNA reads TGTGCCAGCAGCCTAGGACAGGGAGTCTACGAGCAGTACTTC. Amino acid sequence: CASSLGQGVYEQYF.

The rearrangement uses TRBV9 and TRBJ1-6; D call uncertain. Trimming took 7 bases from V and 0 from J, leaving 14 bases between them. CDR1 and CDR2 from the germline V gene are SGDLS and YYNGEE. This CDR3 spans 16 amino acids. The DNA of the CDR3 is TGTGCCAGCGGAGCGACGGGGAGCTCCTATAATTCACCCCTCCACTTT. It is translated as CASGATGSSYNSPLHF. Complete variable domain (other parts from reference TRBV9 and TRBJ1-6): DSGVTQTPKHLITATGQRVTLRCSPRSGDLSVYWYQQSLDQGLQFLIQYYNGEERAKGNILERFSAQQFPDLHSELNLSSLELGDSALYFCASGATGSSYNSPLHFGNGTRLTVT.

This rearrangement joins TRBV5-4 to TRBJ2-7; D unresolved. Germline lookup yields CDR1 SGHNT and CDR2 YYREEE (reference sequence). Trimming pared 4 bases from V and 3 bases from J, leaving 11 bases between. The CDR3 contains 13 residues. In nucleotides, the CDR3 is TGTGCCAGCAGCCCAGACTTGAACTACGAGCAGTACTTC. Its protein product is CASSPDLNYEQYF.

The V call is TRBV6-5, the J call TRBJ1-2, with unresolved D. The germline gives CDR1 MNHEY, CDR2 SVGAGI. CDR3 length: 13 amino acids. Trimming cost V 6 bases and J 0 bases, with 8 bases left between them. CDR3: CASRLNTNYGYTF. The CDR3 DNA follows: TGTGCCAGCAGACTCAATACTAACTATGGCTACACCTTC.

This chain links TRBV4-2 with TRBJ2-7, with 7 positions matching TRBD2. The CDR3 runs 18 residues. V was clipped by 0 bases and J by 0 bases; unmatched bases: 11. CDR1 and CDR2 (germline): LGHNA, YNFKEQ. This CDR3 is CASSQEGARGMFSYEQYF. The CDR3 DNA reads as TGTGCCAGCAGCCAAGAAGGGGCGCGGGGGATGTTCTCCTACGAGCAGTACTTC.